Listed here are 30 T cell receptor beta chains from one sample, sequenced in a study of cytomegalovirus exposure and HLA in healthy donors. Both 60 Vbeta primers and 13 Jbeta primers went into the PCR. Measured with immunoSEQ multiplex PCR; TCRdb has only the in-frame clones, and not every one. The sample shows some 150,000 clones, 70% to 85% of them seen only once. Sequenced input: PBMCs. The receptors come from a man aged 40-49 years in good health and CMV-seronegative.

In this sample, this clone turned up a few times. This chain connects TRBV4-2 to TRBJ2-5, with TRBD2 as a possible D gene (6 bases). V was cut by 3 bases and J by 4 bases, with 12 bases left in between. This CDR3 comprises 14 residues. Per germline, CDR1 LGHNA and CDR2 YNFKEQ. As DNA, the CDR3 is TGTGCCAGCAGCCAGGGGACTTTCAGAGAGACCCAGTACTTC. Its translation is CASSQGTFRETQYF.

The rearrangement links TRBV30 to TRBJ1-6, with 7 bases aligning to TRBD1. Germline V gene sequence: CDR1 GTSNPN, CDR2 SVGIG (reference sequence). CDR3 length: 15 amino acids. V lost 3 bases, J lost 6 bases, and 8 bases stayed unmatched. CDR3 DNA sequence: TGTGCCTGGAGAGTATCCGGGACAGCTAATTCACCCCTCCACTTT. Its translation is CAWRVSGTANSPLHF. Full variable domain (rest looked up from reference TRBV30 and TRBJ1-6): SQTIHQWPATLVQPVGSPLSLECTVEGTSNPNLYWYRQAAGRGLQLLFYSVGIGQISSEVPQNLSASRPQDRQFILSSKKLLLSDSGFYLCAWRVSGTANSPLHFGNGTRLTVT.

The chain has TRBV9 and TRBJ2-3, with D hard to call. Trimming removed 0 bases at V and 8 bases at J, with 13 bases between. Per germline, CDR1 SGDLS and CDR2 YYNGEE. This CDR3 contains 14 residues. The DNA for the CDR3 is TGTGCCAGCAGCGTAGACGGTGTAACTGGTACGCAGTATTTT. This translates into CASSVDGVTGTQYF.

A few counts support this clone. The rearrangement uses TRBV7-9 and TRBJ1-6; D might be TRBD1 (5 bases). The germline V gene encodes CDR1 SEHNR and CDR2 FQNEAQ (reference sequence). This CDR3 region has 14 residues. Between the trimmed V and J ends, which lost 5 bases and 3 bases, there was a span of 8 bases. The CDR3 region has the DNA TGTGCCAGCAGCGGGGGGAACTATAATTCACCCCTCCACTTT. As protein: CASSGGNYNSPLHF. The variable domain in full, with the rest retrieved from reference TRBV7-9 and TRBJ1-6, is DTGVSQNPRHKITKRGQNVTFRCDPISEHNRLYWYRQTLGQGPEFLTYFQNEAQLEKSRLLSDRFSAERPKGSFSTLEIQRTEQGDSAMYLCASSGGNYNSPLHFGNGTRLTVT.

The gene calls are TRBV27 and TRBJ1-5; a possible D gene is TRBD1 (6 bases). Trimming took 2 bases from V and 5 from J, leaving 10 bases between them. CDR1 is MNHEY and CDR2 is SMNVEV in the germline V gene (reference sequence). The CDR3 is made up of 14 amino acids. The CDR3 nucleotides read TGTGCCAGCAGTTTACAGGGGACCTATCAGCCCCAGCATTTT. Amino acids: CASSLQGTYQPQHF.

This chain uses TRBV19 with TRBJ2-5, with 8 bases lining up with TRBD1. V shed 2 bases and J 4 bases; nucleotides not matched to a gene: 12. Germline-derived CDR1 and CDR2 are LNHDA and SQIVND (reference sequence). This CDR3 is built from 17 residues. The chain's CDR3 is CASSISGQGALGETQYF. DNA of the CDR3: TGTGCCAGTAGTATATCTGGGCAGGGGGCTTTAGGAGAGACCCAGTACTTC. Together with reference TRBV19 and TRBJ2-5, the CDR3 gives the full variable domain: DGGITQSPKYLFRKEGQNVTLSCEQNLNHDAMYWYRQDPGQGLRLIYYSQIVNDFQKGDIAEGYSVSREKKESFPLTVTSAQKNPTAFYLCASSISGQGALGETQYFGPGTRLLVL.

In its sample, this clone was seen a few times. The chain employs TRBV7-9 and TRBJ1-2; 7 bases line up with TRBD1. The CDR3 has 13 amino acids. V lost 5 bases and J lost 9; bases outside the gene matches: 9. Germline V gene data show CDR1 as SEHNR and CDR2 as FQNEAQ (reference sequence). The CDR3 DNA follows: TGTGCCAGCAGCCACCGGGACAGCCTTAGCTACACCTTC. This codes for CASSHRDSLSYTF.

This clone has more than one count but fewer than ten. V is TRBV7-2 and J is TRBJ2-2; TRBD2 agrees at 7 bases. J was trimmed by 1 base and V by 2 bases; bases with no gene match: 4. The CDR3 extends over 16 amino acids. Per the germline V gene, CDR1 is SGHTA and CDR2 is FQGNSA. CDR3 in amino acids: CASSLSPGGNTGELFF. The DNA of the CDR3 is TGTGCCAGCAGCTTATCCCCGGGGGGGAACACCGGGGAGCTGTTTTTT.

CDR3 in amino acids: CASSLGPTSGETQYF. The CDR3 nucleotides read TGTGCCAGCAGCTTGGGTCCCACTAGCGGCGAGACCCAGTACTTC. The V and J genes are TRBV7-2 and TRBJ2-5; 8 positions agree with TRBD2. V lost 3 bases to trimming and J lost 5 bases; unmatched junction nucleotides: 8. The CDR3 contains 15 residues. Germline V lookup: CDR1 SGHTA, CDR2 FQGNSA.

The chain recombines TRBV5-1 with TRBJ2-2; 8 bases map to TRBD2. Trimming took 0 bases from V and 3 from J; bases not matched to a gene: 4. Looked up from germline, CDR1 is SGHRS and CDR2 is YFSETQ. The CDR3 consists of 16 residues. CDR3: CASSLGGLAHTGELFF. CDR3 DNA sequence: TGCGCCAGCAGCTTGGGCGGACTAGCTCACACCGGGGAGCTGTTTTTT.

This clone was detected a few times. This chain links TRBV30 with TRBJ1-5, with no clear D. Germline CDR1 is GTSNPN and CDR2 is SVGIG (reference sequence). The CDR3 is 14 amino acids. The V end lost 0 bases, the J end lost 4 bases, and 10 bases lay between the germline ends. CDR3 protein: CAWSVSTINQPQHF. The CDR3, as DNA: TGTGCCTGGAGTGTATCAACAATTAATCAGCCCCAGCATTTT.

This clone has a handful of counts. The V call is TRBV5-1, the J call TRBJ1-2, with TRBD1 matching over 7 bases. This CDR3 spans 16 amino acids. In germline, CDR1 is SGHRS, CDR2 YFSETQ. Trimming removed 3 bases from V and 8 bases from J; junction bases left unmatched: 16. CDR3 sequence: CASSYSGTVELGGYTF. The DNA for the CDR3 is TGCGCCAGCAGCTATTCCGGGACAGTTGAACTGGGGGGCTACACCTTC.

This chain joins TRBV14 and TRBJ1-2; D perhaps matches TRBD1 (6 bases). The V and J ends lost 0 bases and 6 bases respectively, with 17 bases between them. This CDR3 is 16 amino acids long. CDR1 is SGHDN, CDR2 FVKESK, per germline. The CDR3 DNA reads TGTGCCAGCAGCCAAGATCTTGGGGGGGCGTCGAATGGCTACACCTTC. It yields the protein CASSQDLGGASNGYTF.

This chain connects TRBV28 to TRBJ1-5; TRBD1 aligns across 10 bases. With 6 bases clipped from V and 6 bases from J, the junction kept 8 bases outside the gene matches. This CDR3 spans 15 amino acids. The germline gives CDR1 MDHEN, CDR2 SYDVKM. The CDR3 spells CASSPTGGMGQPQHF. The CDR3 DNA is TGTGCCAGCAGCCCGACAGGGGGCATGGGTCAGCCCCAGCATTTT.

This clone was found a few times. V is TRBV27 and J is TRBJ2-7, with 9 bases matching TRBD2. The CDR3 runs 15 residues. Trimming took 6 bases from V and 3 from J; bases not matched to a gene: 9. Germline V gives CDR1 MNHEY, CDR2 SMNVEV (reference sequence). This CDR3 reads CASRPAGGYYYEQYF. Here the CDR3 DNA reads TGTGCCAGCAGGCCGGCGGGGGGGTATTACTACGAGCAGTACTTC.

This sequence joins TRBV29-1 and TRBJ1-2; 7 bases line up with TRBD1. The CDR3 is 12 amino acids. The V gene's germline CDR1 is SQVTM and CDR2 ANQGSEA. The V and J ends lost 7 bases and 7 bases, in that order; junction bases with no gene match: 9. The CDR3 loop reads CSDAGPGGGYTF. As DNA, the CDR3 is TGCAGCGACGCCGGGCCAGGGGGTGGCTACACCTTC.

Only a few counts were recorded for this clone. V is TRBV7-2 and J is TRBJ2-7; possible D gene TRBD2, 6 bases. The length of the CDR3 is 11 residues. V lost 7 bases, J lost 6 bases, and 10 bases lay in between. Germline CDR1 SGHTA, CDR2 FQGNSA. This CDR3 is CASTRGFEQYF. The CDR3 nucleotides read TGTGCCAGCACCCGGGGGTTCGAGCAGTACTTC.

The chain joins TRBV27 to TRBJ1-5; D gene ambiguous. V was shortened by 3 bases and J by 9 bases, with 9 bases between the two germline ends. The CDR3 consists of 12 residues. Germline CDR1 and CDR2: MNHEY and SMNVEV (reference sequence). CDR3 amino acids: CASSLAAGPQHF. DNA for the CDR3: TGTGCCAGCAGTTTGGCCGCGGGGCCCCAGCATTTT.

The gene calls are TRBV4-2 and TRBJ1-2, with TRBD1 as a possible D gene (6 bases). This CDR3 has 12 amino acids. Germline values: CDR1 LGHNA, CDR2 YNFKEQ. Trimming removed 2 bases from V and 8 bases from J, with 9 bases in between. CDR3 sequence: CASSQTGNGYTF. CDR3 sequence (DNA): TGTGCCAGCAGCCAAACAGGGAACGGCTACACCTTC.

The chain carries TRBV7-3 and TRBJ2-6; perhaps TRBD2 as D (6 bases). V dropped 5 bases and J dropped 0 bases, with 17 bases sitting between them. In germline, CDR1 is SGHTA, CDR2 FQGTGA. CDR3 length: 18 residues. The CDR3 region is CASSPAGRGISGANVLTF. CDR3 nucleotide sequence: TGTGCCAGCAGCCCGGCGGGAAGGGGAATCTCTGGGGCCAACGTCCTGACTTTC.

The V call is TRBV5-1, the J call TRBJ2-3; 14 nucleotides align to TRBD2. From germline, CDR1 is SGHRS and CDR2 YFSETQ. V lost 4 bases, J lost 3 bases, and 13 bases stayed unmatched. The CDR3 sequence is 19 residues long. In nucleotides, the CDR3 is TGCGCCAGCAGCCACCTAGGACTAGCGGGGGGACCTTCAACAGATACGCAGTATTTT. Its translation: CASSHLGLAGGPSTDTQYF.

The chain carries TRBV5-1 and TRBJ2-7, with a weak D call TRBD1 (5 bases). The V gene's germline CDR1 is SGHRS and CDR2 YFSETQ. This CDR3 has 13 amino acids. The ends were cut back, 5 bases at V and 3 bases at J, with 12 bases in the middle. CDR3 sequence: CASSPDRVYEQYF. DNA of the CDR3: TGCGCCAGCAGTCCAGACAGAGTCTACGAGCAGTACTTC.

This sequence joins TRBV2 and TRBJ1-2; D gene unclear. Between the trimmed V and J ends, which lost 8 bases and 10 bases, there was a span of 14 bases. This CDR3 contains 11 residues. Germline loops: CDR1 SNHLY, CDR2 FYNNEI. CDR3 region: CASLRERDYTF. CDR3 nucleotide sequence: TGTGCCAGCCTAAGGGAACGGGACTACACCTTC.

This clone was observed a few times. The CDR3, as DNA: TGTGCCAGCAGCTCCGACTCAACGGAAACAGAAAAACTGTTTTTT. This translates into CASSSDSTETEKLFF. The genes are TRBV7-9 and TRBJ1-4; no clear D. The CDR3 has 15 residues. V was clipped by 4 bases and J by 8 bases, with 17 bases between them. CDR1 and CDR2 (germline): SEHNR, FQNEAQ (reference sequence).

This clone has more than one count but fewer than ten. The J gene is TRBJ1-2, the V gene TRBV11-2, with a tentative D call TRBD1 (5 bases). CDR1 is SGHAT and CDR2 is FQNNGV in the germline V gene. The CDR3 contains 15 residues. Trimming stripped 7 bases from V and 4 bases from J, with 19 bases between. The CDR3 sequence is CASNGPPTEVYGYTF. The CDR3 nucleotides read TGTGCCAGCAACGGTCCTCCGACAGAAGTCTATGGCTACACCTTC. The full variable domain, completed using reference TRBV11-2 and TRBJ1-2, is EAGVAQSPRYKIIEKRQSVAFWCNPISGHATLYWYQQILGQGPKLLIQFQNNGVVDDSQLPKDRFSAERLKGVDSTLKIQPAKLEDSAVYLCASNGPPTEVYGYTFGSGTRLTVV.

The chain is built from TRBV27 and TRBJ1-2; possibly TRBD1 for D (5 bases). The CDR3 totals 12 residues. Germline CDR1 and CDR2: MNHEY and SMNVEV (reference sequence). Trimming shortened V by 0 bases and J by 7 bases, and 6 bases separated the two germline ends. CDR3 DNA sequence: TGTGCCAGCAGTTTATCGGGGGGTGGCTACACCTTC. Its translation: CASSLSGGGYTF.

The rearrangement links TRBV7-6 to TRBJ1-6; TRBD1 matches 7 bases. The CDR3 spans 15 residues. The V gene end was trimmed by 5 bases and the J gene end by 10 bases; junction bases not matched to a gene: 11. The germline CDR1 and CDR2 sequences are SGHVS and FNYEAQ. DNA of the CDR3: TGTGCCAGCAGCCCAGAGACAGGGAAGGGCTCACCCCTCCACTTT. As protein: CASSPETGKGSPLHF.

The chain employs TRBV13 and TRBJ2-5; D is uncertain. V was cut by 2 bases and J by 5 bases, with 6 bases left in between. CDR3 length: 12 amino acids. Looked up from germline, CDR1 is PRHDT and CDR2 is FYEKMQ (reference sequence). CDR3 coding DNA: TGTGCCAGCAGCTTATTCGGGGAGACCCAGTACTTC. Translation: CASSLFGETQYF. The full variable domain, rest sourced from reference TRBV13 and TRBJ2-5, is AAGVIQSPRHLIKEKRETATLKCYPIPRHDTVYWYQQGPGQDPQFLISFYEKMQSDKGSIPDRFSAQQFSDYHSELNMSSLELGDSALYFCASSLFGETQYFGPGTRLLVL.

V and J are TRBV25-1 and TRBJ1-2, with TRBD1 matching over 10 bases. Germline assignment: CDR1 MGHDK and CDR2 SYGVNS. This CDR3 contains 15 residues. The ends lost 3 bases at V and 8 bases at J; junction bases unmatched: 9. For the CDR3, the DNA is TGTGCCAGCAGTGACCCGGACAGGGGGGTGTTAGGCTACACCTTC. Protein product: CASSDPDRGVLGYTF.

The CDR3 loop reads CASSRAGESPLHF. In nucleotides, the CDR3 is TGTGCCAGCAGCAGAGCAGGGGAATCACCCCTCCACTTT. The chain uses TRBV28 and TRBJ1-6, with D maybe TRBD1 (6 bases). This CDR3 has 13 residues. Between the trimmed V and J ends, which lost 6 bases and 10 bases, there was a span of 13 bases. In germline, CDR1 is MDHEN, CDR2 SYDVKM. Full variable domain (remainder filled in from reference TRBV28 and TRBJ1-6): DVKVTQSSRYLVKRTGEKVFLECVQDMDHENMFWYRQDPGLGLRLIYFSYDVKMKEKGDIPEGYSVSREKKERFSLILESASTNQTSMYLCASSRAGESPLHFGNGTRLTVT.